This TCR beta chain was found in a study of identical twins (dated by TCRdb to about 2016). As for the study more broadly: To test whether fetal clonotypes persist, the study used deep sequencing on TCR alpha and beta repertoires from monozygotic twins, unrelated adults of various ages, and cord blood. To rule out contamination, the twin experiments were replicated at different times with different library preparation protocols.

What the research found in general, with its limitations: Abundant cord blood beta clonotypes had fewer insertions, young adult naive repertoires showed a similar but weaker trend, and memory repertoires showed no such trend. Invariant T cells such as MAIT and iNKT could partly confound zero-insertion analyses, although diverse VJ usage argued against such confounding for most clonotypes. Recombination models systematically underestimated out-of-frame TCR alpha sharing in monozygotic twins but agreed with sharing between unrelated individuals. Because the same donors could not be followed over many years, the conclusions depended on cross-sectional statistical analysis. The excess sharing between twins in beta out-of-frame sequences was weaker because fewer shared sequences reduced the signal-to-noise ratio. Compared with coincidental sharing between unrelated individuals, out-of-frame TCR alpha sequences shared between twins had an excess of sequences with low generation probability.

At the junction V is shortened by 6 bases and J by 1 base; bases outside the gene matches: 2. The CDR3 goes from the cysteine to the phenylalanine over 15 residues. The sequence is cut down to CDR3 DNA, 45 bases in frame from base 1. Library prep was done by 5' RACE. Data came from an Illumina HiSeq 2000. Template switching introduced a universal primer binding site; the final cDNA contained a unique molecular identifier, enabling accurate counting of TCR cDNA molecules. Specific primers in the conserved constant-segment region were used to synthesize first-strand cDNA for TCR alpha and beta chains. To control for contamination, every cDNA library carried two barcodes: a SMART-Mk sample barcode plus Illumina barcodes. TruSeq adapter sequences, together with Illumina sample barcodes, were added in two successive PCR steps. Sequencing of the TCR alpha and beta cDNA libraries was done on the Illumina HiSeq platform using custom primers. The study's own analysis went as follows. Raw reads were processed with MiGEC to extract unique molecular identifiers, and MiXCR was used to determine CDR3 positions. For each individual, recombination models were inferred using an EM algorithm with the repgenHMM and IGoR tools. Shared clonotypes were analyzed with the tcR package in R, and sharing was normalized by the product of cloneset sizes. Out-of-frame nonproductive sequences were analyzed to study raw recombination free of thymic and clonal selection effects. In TCRdb, the public reads were trimmed at Q25 with fastp and aligned with MiXCR, with productive beta chains retained. Identical CDR3 protein sequences are pooled into one entry, listed with their most common genes and DNA. The V and J calls and clone size are TCRdb's, not the authors'. The sample table holds some 1,600,000 distinct CDR3 sequences, of which less than 35% were seen once. Clones ranked in the top ten supply approximately 0.29% of the sample.

This clonotype was observed at least ten times. Its specific antigen is unknown. One base away there is no much larger clone; base qualities are not given. Only healthy Caucasian donors were included. This clonotype was sampled from a newborn girl in good health. Input material: cord blood. The rearrangement joined TRBV12-3 or TRBV12-4 to TRBJ2-7, and TRBD2 matches 14 of the central bases. CDR3 sequence: CASSWTSGGSYEQYF. Here is the DNA: TGTGCCAGCAGCTGGACTAGCGGGGGGTCCTACGAGCAGTACTTC.